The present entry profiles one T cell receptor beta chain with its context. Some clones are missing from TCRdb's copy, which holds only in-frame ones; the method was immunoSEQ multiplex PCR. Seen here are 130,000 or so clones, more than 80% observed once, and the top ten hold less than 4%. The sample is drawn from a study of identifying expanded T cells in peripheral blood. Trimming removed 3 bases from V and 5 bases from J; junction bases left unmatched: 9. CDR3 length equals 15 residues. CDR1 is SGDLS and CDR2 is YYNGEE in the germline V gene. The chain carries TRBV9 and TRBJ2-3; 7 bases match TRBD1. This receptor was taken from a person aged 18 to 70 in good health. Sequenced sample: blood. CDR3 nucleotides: TGTGCCAGCAGCGATACCGGGACAGCCAAAGATACGCAGTATTTT. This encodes CASSDTGTAKDTQYF.